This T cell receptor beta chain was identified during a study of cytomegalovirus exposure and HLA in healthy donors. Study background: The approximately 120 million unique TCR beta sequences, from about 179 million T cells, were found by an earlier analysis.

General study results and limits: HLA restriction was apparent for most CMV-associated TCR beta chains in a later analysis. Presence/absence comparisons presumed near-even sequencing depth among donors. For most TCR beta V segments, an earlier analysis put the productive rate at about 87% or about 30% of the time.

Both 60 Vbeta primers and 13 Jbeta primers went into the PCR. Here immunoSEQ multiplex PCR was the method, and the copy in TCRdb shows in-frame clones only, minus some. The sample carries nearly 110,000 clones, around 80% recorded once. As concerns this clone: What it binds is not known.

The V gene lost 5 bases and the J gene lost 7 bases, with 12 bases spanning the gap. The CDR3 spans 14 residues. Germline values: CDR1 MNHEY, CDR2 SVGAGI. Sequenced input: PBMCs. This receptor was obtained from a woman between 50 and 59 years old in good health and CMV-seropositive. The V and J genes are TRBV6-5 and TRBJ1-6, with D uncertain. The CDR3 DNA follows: TGTGCCAGCAGTCGCCCGACTGTCAATTCACCCCTCCACTTT. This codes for CASSRPTVNSPLHF.